Below, 20 T cell receptor beta chains from the same sample are listed, as sequenced in a study of T cell responses to AZD1222 COVID-19 vaccine. Only in-frame clones appear in the TCRdb table, and some are missing; sequencing was by immunoSEQ multiplex PCR. The repertoire consists of about 110,000 clones, with 70% to 90% occurring once and the leading ten covering about a sixth. Sequenced here: peripheral blood, sampled on day 0 of AZD1222 vaccination. These receptors were collected from an adult in good health.

V gene TRBV7-2 combines with J gene TRBJ2-7; weak D call: TRBD1 (6 bases). With 4 bases removed from V and 0 bases from J, the gap between germline ends came to 13 bases. Germline V gives CDR1 SGHTA, CDR2 FQGNSA. The CDR3 extends over 15 amino acids. CDR3 region: CASSSRRGSSYEQYF. In DNA form, the CDR3 reads TGTGCCAGCAGCTCCCGCAGGGGAAGCTCCTACGAGCAGTACTTC.

This chain connects TRBV24-1 to TRBJ2-3; 10 bases line up with TRBD2. CDR1 and CDR2 (germline): KGHDR, SFDVKD. The CDR3 length is 15 residues. After removal of 4 bases from V and 9 bases from J, the junction contained 9 bases not matched to a gene. Here the CDR3 reads CATSDPSGSRRTQYF. CDR3 DNA sequence: TGTGCCACCAGTGACCCTAGCGGGAGTCGGAGGACGCAGTATTTT.

This rearrangement joins TRBV27 to TRBJ1-2; TRBD1 agrees at 8 bases. The ends lost 4 bases at V and 8 bases at J; junction bases unmatched: 6. The CDR3 has 13 residues. Per germline, CDR1 MNHEY and CDR2 SMNVEV (reference sequence). This chain's CDR3 is CASSWTGTGGYTF. In DNA form, the CDR3 reads TGTGCCAGCAGTTGGACAGGGACGGGGGGCTACACCTTC.

The gene calls are TRBV2 and TRBJ1-4, with 9 bases fitting TRBD1. The length of the CDR3 is 12 residues. Unmatched junction bases numbered 6, after V lost 5 bases and J lost 14 bases. The V gene's germline CDR1 is SNHLY and CDR2 FYNNEI. DNA for the CDR3: TGTGCCAGCAGTATCTACAGGGGGCAGCTGTTTTTT. Translated, it gives CASSIYRGQLFF.

The rearrangement joins TRBV2 to TRBJ1-1; 9 nucleotides line up with TRBD1. This CDR3 has 15 amino acids. J was trimmed by 6 bases and V by 2 bases; bases with no gene match: 7. Germline assignment: CDR1 SNHLY and CDR2 FYNNEI. DNA for the CDR3: TGTGCCAGCAGTGAATTGGGGACAGGGATCGCTGAAGCTTTCTTT. Encoded protein: CASSELGTGIAEAFF.

This clone was recorded only once. The chain employs TRBV9 and TRBJ2-5, with 7 bases lining up with TRBD2. Germline lookup yields CDR1 SGDLS and CDR2 YYNGEE. The CDR3 has 13 amino acids. Trimming at V came to 4 bases and at J to 5 bases, leaving 5 bases not matched to a gene. The CDR3 DNA sequence: TGTGCCAGCAGCACCCCGCGGGGGGAGACCCAGTACTTC. Translating it yields CASSTPRGETQYF. Together with reference TRBV9 and TRBJ2-5, the CDR3 gives the full variable domain: DSGVTQTPKHLITATGQRVTLRCSPRSGDLSVYWYQQSLDQGLQFLIQYYNGEERAKGNILERFSAQQFPDLHSELNLSSLELGDSALYFCASSTPRGETQYFGPGTRLLVL.

The chain joins TRBV5-6 to TRBJ1-1, with a possible D match to TRBD1 (6 bases). With 0 bases removed from V and 5 bases from J, the gap between germline ends came to 11 bases. Germline V gene lookup returns CDR1 SGHDT and CDR2 YYEEEE. This CDR3 comprises 14 residues. The CDR3, as DNA: TGTGCCAGCAGCTTGGCGGGGGGCGGAACTGAAGCTTTCTTT. Translated: CASSLAGGGTEAFF.

V and J are TRBV7-9 and TRBJ2-1; no firm D call. Germline assignment: CDR1 SEHNR and CDR2 FQNEAQ (reference sequence). V shed 4 bases and J shed 5 bases, with 15 bases lying between them. This CDR3 has 15 residues. The DNA for the CDR3 is TGTGCCAGCAGCTCCCAGAAGATGTATGACAATGAGCAGTTCTTC. Protein sequence: CASSSQKMYDNEQFF.

The rearrangement uses TRBV5-4 and TRBJ2-7; D might be TRBD2 (5 bases). V was cut by 1 base and J by 6 bases, with 17 bases left in between. The CDR3 has 15 residues. CDR1 is SGHNT, CDR2 YYREEE, per germline (reference sequence). The CDR3 loop is CASSLPDPKAGEQYF. The CDR3 nucleotides are TGTGCCAGCAGCTTGCCGGACCCCAAGGCGGGCGAGCAGTACTTC.

This clone has just one count. The rearrangement uses TRBV6-2 or TRBV6-3 and TRBJ2-7; 10 positions agree with TRBD1. V gave up 0 bases and J gave up 4 bases; unmatched junction bases: 9. Germline CDR1 MNHEY, CDR2 SVGEGT. This CDR3 spans 17 amino acids. The CDR3 DNA sequence: TGTGCCAGCAGTTACTCGATTGGAGACAGGGGGCTATACGAGCAGTACTTC. It translates to CASSYSIGDRGLYEQYF.

This clone has just one count. V gene TRBV5-8 combines with J gene TRBJ2-3, with a tentative D call TRBD2 (7 bases). Germline V gene lookup returns CDR1 SGHTS and CDR2 YDEGEE. The V end lost 4 bases, the J end lost 2 bases, and 23 bases lay between the germline ends. The CDR3 loop spans 18 amino acids. CDR3 DNA: TGTGCCAGCAGCATTTTAGCCGCAGGGGAGGGAACCACAGATACGCAGTATTTT. Translation: CASSILAAGEGTTDTQYF. Based on the CDR3 plus reference TRBV5-8 and TRBJ2-3, the full variable domain is EAGVTQSPTHLIKTRGQQATLRCSPISGHTSVYWYQQALGLGLQFLLWYDEGEERNRGNFPPRFSGRQFPNYSSELNVNALELEDSALYLCASSILAAGEGTTDTQYFGPGTRLTVL.

The chain joins TRBV6-6 to TRBJ2-6, with D possibly being TRBD1 (5 bases). The CDR3 is made up of 18 amino acids. The germline V and J ends were trimmed by 5 bases and 2 bases, with 19 bases remaining between them. The germline V gene encodes CDR1 MNHNY and CDR2 SVGAGI (reference sequence). The CDR3 DNA follows: TGTGCCAGCAGTCTTCTGGGGCAGGGTATCCCTGGGGCCAACGTCCTGACTTTC. Translated, it gives CASSLLGQGIPGANVLTF.

This clone was seen only a few times. V gene TRBV5-4 combines with J gene TRBJ1-5; D gene uncertain. CDR3 size: 13 residues. V was clipped by 0 bases and J by 4 bases, with 5 bases between them. CDR1 SGHNT and CDR2 YYREEE come from the germline V gene (reference sequence). In nucleotides, the CDR3 is TGTGCCAGCAGCTTGGAGCTGAATCAGCCCCAGCATTTT. It translates to CASSLELNQPQHF.

J is TRBJ2-3 and V is TRBV7-6; D gene unclear. Germline V lookup: CDR1 SGHVS, CDR2 FNYEAQ. This CDR3 region has 16 residues. V was cut by 1 base and J by 6 bases, with 17 bases left in between. As DNA, the CDR3 is TGTGCCAGCAGCTTAGTAGCCCAAACCCTGACCGATACGCAGTATTTT. It encodes CASSLVAQTLTDTQYF. Drawing the rest from reference TRBV7-6 and TRBJ2-3, the complete variable domain is GAGVSQSPRYKVTKRGQDVALRCDPISGHVSLYWYRQALGQGPEFLTYFNYEAQQDKSGLPNDRFSAERPEGSISTLTIQRTEQRDSAMYRCASSLVAQTLTDTQYFGPGTRLTVL.

The CDR3 DNA sequence: TGTGCCAGCAGCCGGTTCGGGGGATCAGGCGACGAGCAGTACGTC. Its translation: CASSRFGGSGDEQYV. V is TRBV11-2 and J is TRBJ2-7, with D maybe TRBD2 (6 bases). V gave up 5 bases and J gave up 5 bases, with 19 bases separating them. The CDR3 runs to 15 residues. Per the germline V gene, CDR1 is SGHAT and CDR2 is FQNNGV.

The chain joins TRBV11-3 to TRBJ2-7, with D maybe TRBD1 (6 bases). The length of the CDR3 is 14 residues. Trimming took off 2 bases at V and 3 bases at J, with 11 bases between the two ends. CDR1 is SGHNT and CDR2 is YENEEA in the germline V gene. In nucleotides, the CDR3 is TGTGCCAGCAGCTTATCTAGACAGGTCTACGAGCAGTACGTC. Amino acids: CASSLSRQVYEQYV.

The chain carries TRBV4-2 and TRBJ1-1; 10 bases map to TRBD1. V shed 1 base, J shed 3 bases, and the junction held 2 bases outside the gene matches. Germline values: CDR1 LGHNA, CDR2 YNFKEQ. The CDR3 loop spans 15 amino acids. DNA for the CDR3: TGTGCCAGCAGCCAAGGGGGGACAGGGGACACTGAAGCTTTCTTT. This encodes CASSQGGTGDTEAFF.

The chain combines TRBV12-1 with TRBJ2-5; the table's D call TRBD2 went unverified against the DNA. TRBV12-1 corresponds to a pseudogene. The CDR3 contains 10 residues. CDR3 loop: CASSPETQYF. The DNA of the CDR3 is TGTGCCAGCAGCCCGGAGACCCAGTACTTC.

CDR3 in amino acids: CASSLRTGFNSPLHF. DNA of the CDR3: TGTGCCAGCAGCCTTAGGACAGGGTTTAATTCACCCCTCCACTTT. This rearrangement joins TRBV6-5 to TRBJ1-6, with TRBD1 identical over 8 bases. The junction had 7 bases not matched to a gene; V was cut back by 6 bases and J by 6 bases. From germline, CDR1 is MNHEY and CDR2 SVGAGI. CDR3 length equals 15 residues.

The genes are TRBV7-9 and TRBJ1-4; D not certain. Trimming removed 5 bases from V and 6 bases from J, with 13 bases in between. Germline CDR1 is SEHNR and CDR2 is FQNEAQ (reference sequence). The CDR3 covers 14 residues. The CDR3 nucleotides are TGTGCCAGCAGCGGGAACGATAAGCATGAAAAACTGTTTTTT. It encodes CASSGNDKHEKLFF.